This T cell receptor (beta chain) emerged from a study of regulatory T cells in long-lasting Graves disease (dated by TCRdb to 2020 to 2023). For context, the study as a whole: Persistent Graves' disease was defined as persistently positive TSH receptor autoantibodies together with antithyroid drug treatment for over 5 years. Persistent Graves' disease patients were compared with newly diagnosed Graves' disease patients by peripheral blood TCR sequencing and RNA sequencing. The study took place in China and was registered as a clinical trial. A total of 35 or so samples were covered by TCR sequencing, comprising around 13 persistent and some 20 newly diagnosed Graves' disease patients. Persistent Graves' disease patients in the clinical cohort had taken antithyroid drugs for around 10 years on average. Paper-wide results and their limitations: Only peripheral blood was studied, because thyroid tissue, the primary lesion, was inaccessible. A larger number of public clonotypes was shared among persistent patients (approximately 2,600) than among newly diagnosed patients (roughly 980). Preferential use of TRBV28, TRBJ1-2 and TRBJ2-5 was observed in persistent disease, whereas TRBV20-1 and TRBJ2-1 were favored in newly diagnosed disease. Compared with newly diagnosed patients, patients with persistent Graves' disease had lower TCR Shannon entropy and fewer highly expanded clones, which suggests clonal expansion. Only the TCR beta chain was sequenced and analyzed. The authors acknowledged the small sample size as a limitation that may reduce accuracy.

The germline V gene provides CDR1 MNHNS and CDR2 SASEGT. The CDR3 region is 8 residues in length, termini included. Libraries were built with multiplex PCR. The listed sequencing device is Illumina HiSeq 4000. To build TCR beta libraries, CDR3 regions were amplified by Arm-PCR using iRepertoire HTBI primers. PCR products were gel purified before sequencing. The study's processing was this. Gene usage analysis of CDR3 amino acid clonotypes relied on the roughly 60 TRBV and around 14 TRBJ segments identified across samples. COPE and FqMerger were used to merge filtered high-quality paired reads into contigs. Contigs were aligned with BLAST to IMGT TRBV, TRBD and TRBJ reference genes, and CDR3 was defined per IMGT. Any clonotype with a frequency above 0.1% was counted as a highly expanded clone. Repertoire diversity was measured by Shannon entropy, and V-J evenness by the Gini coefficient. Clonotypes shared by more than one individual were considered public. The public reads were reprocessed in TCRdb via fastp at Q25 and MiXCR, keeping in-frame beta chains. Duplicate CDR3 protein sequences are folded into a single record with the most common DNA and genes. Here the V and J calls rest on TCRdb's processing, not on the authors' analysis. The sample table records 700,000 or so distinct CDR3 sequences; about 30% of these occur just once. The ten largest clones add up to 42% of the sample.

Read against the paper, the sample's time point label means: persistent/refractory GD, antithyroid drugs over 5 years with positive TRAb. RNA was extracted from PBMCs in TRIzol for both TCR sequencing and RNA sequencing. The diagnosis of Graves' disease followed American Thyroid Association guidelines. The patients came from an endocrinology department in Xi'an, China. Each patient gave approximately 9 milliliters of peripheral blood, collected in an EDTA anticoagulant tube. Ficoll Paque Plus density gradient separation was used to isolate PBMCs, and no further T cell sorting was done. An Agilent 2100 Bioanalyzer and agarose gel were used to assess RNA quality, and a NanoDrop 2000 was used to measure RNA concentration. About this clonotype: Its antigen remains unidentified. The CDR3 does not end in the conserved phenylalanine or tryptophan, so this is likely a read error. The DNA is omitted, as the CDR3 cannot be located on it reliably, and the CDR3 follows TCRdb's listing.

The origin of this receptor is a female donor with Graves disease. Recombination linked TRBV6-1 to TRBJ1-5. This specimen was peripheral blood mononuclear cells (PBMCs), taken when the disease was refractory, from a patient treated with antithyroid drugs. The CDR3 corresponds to CASRQVYP.